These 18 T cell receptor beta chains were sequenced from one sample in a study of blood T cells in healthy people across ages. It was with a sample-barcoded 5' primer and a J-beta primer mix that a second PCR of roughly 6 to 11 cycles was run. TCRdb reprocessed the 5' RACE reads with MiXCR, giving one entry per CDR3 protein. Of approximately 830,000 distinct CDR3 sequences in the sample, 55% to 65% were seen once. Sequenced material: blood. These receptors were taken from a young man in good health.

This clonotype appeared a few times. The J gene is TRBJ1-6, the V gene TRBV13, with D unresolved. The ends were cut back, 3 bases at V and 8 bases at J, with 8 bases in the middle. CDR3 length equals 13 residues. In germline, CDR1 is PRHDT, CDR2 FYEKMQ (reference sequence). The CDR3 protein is CASSFSEDSPLHF. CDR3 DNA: TGTGCCAGCAGCTTTTCCGAAGATTCACCCCTCCACTTT.

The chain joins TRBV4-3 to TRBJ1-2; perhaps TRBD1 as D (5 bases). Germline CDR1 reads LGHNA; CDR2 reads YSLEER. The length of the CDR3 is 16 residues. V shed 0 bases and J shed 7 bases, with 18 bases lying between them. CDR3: CASSQEGTPDGPGYTF. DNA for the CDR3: TGCGCCAGCAGCCAAGAGGGGACGCCGGACGGCCCTGGCTACACCTTC.

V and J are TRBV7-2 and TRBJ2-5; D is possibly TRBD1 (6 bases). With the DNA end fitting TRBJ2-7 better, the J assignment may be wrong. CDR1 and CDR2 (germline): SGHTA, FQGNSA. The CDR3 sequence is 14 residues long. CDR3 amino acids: CASSATGTTDEQYF. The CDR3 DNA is TGTGCCAGCAGCGCGACCGGGACAACCGACGAGCAGTACTTC.

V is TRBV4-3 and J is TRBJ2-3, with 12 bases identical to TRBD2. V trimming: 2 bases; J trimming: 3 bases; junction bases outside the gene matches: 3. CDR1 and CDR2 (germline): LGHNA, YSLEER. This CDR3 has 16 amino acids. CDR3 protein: CASSQIGLAGTDTQYF. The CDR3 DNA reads TGCGCCAGCAGCCAAATTGGACTAGCGGGGACAGATACGCAGTATTTT.

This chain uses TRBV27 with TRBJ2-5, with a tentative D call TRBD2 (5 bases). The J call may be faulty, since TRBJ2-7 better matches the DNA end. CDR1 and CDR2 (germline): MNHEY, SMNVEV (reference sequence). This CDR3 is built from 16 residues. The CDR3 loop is CASSLRSGVPTYEQYF. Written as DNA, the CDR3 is TGTGCCAGCAGTTTACGTTCCGGGGTCCCAACCTACGAGCAGTACTTC.

CDR3 in amino acids: CASSDMGDRLETQYF. The CDR3 DNA follows: TGTGCCAGCAGTGATATGGGGGATCGCCTGGAGACCCAGTACTTC. The chain has TRBV2 and TRBJ2-5; D may correspond to TRBD1 or TRBD2 (5 bases each). Deletions cut 3 bases from V and 5 bases from J, with 16 bases between. This CDR3 contains 15 residues. CDR1 and CDR2 from the germline V gene are SNHLY and FYNNEI.

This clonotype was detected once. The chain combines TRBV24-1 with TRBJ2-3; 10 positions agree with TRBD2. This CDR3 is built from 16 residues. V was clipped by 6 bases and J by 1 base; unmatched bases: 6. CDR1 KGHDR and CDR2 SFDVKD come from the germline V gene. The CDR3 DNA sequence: TGTGCCACCAGTCCTTGGACTAGCGGAGGCACAGATACGCAGTATTTT. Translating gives CATSPWTSGGTDTQYF.

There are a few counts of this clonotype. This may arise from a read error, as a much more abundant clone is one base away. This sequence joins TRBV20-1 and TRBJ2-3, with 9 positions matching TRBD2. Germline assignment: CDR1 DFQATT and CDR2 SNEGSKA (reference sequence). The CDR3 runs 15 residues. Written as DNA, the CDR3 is TGCAGTGCCCCAAACGGCGGGGGGGCCACAGATTCGCAGTATTTT. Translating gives CSAPNGGGATDSQYF.

CDR3 sequence reads: CSAPAYYEQYF. DNA of the CDR3: TGCAGTGCTCCAGCTTATTACGAGCAGTACTTC. The V and J genes are TRBV20-1 and TRBJ2-7; D is undetermined. V lost 5 bases, J lost 4 bases, and 9 bases lay in between. Germline CDR1 reads DFQATT; CDR2 reads SNEGSKA (reference sequence). The CDR3 extends over 11 amino acids.

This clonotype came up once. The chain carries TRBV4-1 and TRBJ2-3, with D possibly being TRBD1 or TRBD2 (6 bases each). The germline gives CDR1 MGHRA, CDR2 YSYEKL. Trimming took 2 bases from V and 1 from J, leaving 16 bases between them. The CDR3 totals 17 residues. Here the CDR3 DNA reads TGCGCCAGCAGCCAACTTTCCGGGGGCGGGGGCACAGATACGCAGTATTTT. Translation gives CASSQLSGGGGTDTQYF.

CDR3 sequence (DNA): TGCGCCAGCAGCCAAGATCGGGGTAGGCGGGGCGAGCAGTACTTC. Its translation is CASSQDRGRRGEQYF. This chain joins TRBV4-3 and TRBJ2-5; D perhaps matches TRBD2 (6 bases). The J call may be in error: the DNA end matches TRBJ2-7 better. CDR1 is LGHNA and CDR2 is YSLEER in the germline V gene. The CDR3 runs to 15 residues.

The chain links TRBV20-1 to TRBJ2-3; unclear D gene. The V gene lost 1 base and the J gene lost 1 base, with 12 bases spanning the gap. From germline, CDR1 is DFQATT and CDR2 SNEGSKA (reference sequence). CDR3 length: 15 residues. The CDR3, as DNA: TGCAGTGCTAGAGGCTCGATCTCGCGCACAGATACGCAGTATTTT. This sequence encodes CSARGSISRTDTQYF.

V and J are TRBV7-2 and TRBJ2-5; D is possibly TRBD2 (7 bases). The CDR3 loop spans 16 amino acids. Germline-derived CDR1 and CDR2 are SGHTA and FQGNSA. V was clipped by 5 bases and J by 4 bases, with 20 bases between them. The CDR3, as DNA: TGTGCCAGCAGCCCGCCAGGAGGGGGACTAAGAGAGACCCAGTACTTC. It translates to CASSPPGGGLRETQYF.

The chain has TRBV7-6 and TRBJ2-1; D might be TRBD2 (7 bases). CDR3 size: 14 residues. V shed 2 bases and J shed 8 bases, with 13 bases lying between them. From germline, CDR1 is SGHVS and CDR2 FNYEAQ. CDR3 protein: CASSLNAGADEQFF. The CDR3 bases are TGTGCCAGCAGCTTAAATGCGGGGGCGGATGAGCAGTTCTTC.

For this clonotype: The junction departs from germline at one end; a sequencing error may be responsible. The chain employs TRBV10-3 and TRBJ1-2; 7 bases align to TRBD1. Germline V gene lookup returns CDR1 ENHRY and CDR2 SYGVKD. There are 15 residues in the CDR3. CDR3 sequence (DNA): TGTGCCACCAGTCGAGACAGGGCAGCTAACTATGGCTACACCTTC. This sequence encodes CATSRDRAANYGYTF.

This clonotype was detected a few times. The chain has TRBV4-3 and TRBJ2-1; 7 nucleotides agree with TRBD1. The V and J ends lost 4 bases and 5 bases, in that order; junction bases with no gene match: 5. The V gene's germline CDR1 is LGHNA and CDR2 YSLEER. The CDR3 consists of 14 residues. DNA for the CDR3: TGCGCCAGCAGCCCGGACAGGACCCACAATGAGCAGTTCTTC. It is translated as CASSPDRTHNEQFF.

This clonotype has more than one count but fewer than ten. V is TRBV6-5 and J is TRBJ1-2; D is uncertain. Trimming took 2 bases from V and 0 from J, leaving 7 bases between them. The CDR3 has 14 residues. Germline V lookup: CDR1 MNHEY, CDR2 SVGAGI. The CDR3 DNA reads TGTGCCAGCAGTTACGACGGGCCTAACTATGGCTACACCTTC. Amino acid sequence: CASSYDGPNYGYTF.

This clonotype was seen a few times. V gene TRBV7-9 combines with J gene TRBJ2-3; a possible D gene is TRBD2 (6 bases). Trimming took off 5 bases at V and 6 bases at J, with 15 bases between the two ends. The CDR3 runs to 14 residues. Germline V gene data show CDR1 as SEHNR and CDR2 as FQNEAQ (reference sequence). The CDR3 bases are TGTGCCAGCAGCCCCAAGGTACTAGCCGATACGCAGTATTTT. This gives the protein CASSPKVLADTQYF.